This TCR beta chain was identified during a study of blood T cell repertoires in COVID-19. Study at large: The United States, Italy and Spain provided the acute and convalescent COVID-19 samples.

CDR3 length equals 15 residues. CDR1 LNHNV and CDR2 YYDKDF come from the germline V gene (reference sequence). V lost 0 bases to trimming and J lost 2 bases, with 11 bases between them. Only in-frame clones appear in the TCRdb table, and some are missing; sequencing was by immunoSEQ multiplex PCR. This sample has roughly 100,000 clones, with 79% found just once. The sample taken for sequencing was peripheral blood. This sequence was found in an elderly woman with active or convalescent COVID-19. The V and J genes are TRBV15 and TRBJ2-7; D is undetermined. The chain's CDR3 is CATSRDAGLAYEQYF. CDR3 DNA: TGTGCCACCAGCAGAGATGCCGGGTTAGCCTACGAGCAGTACTTC.